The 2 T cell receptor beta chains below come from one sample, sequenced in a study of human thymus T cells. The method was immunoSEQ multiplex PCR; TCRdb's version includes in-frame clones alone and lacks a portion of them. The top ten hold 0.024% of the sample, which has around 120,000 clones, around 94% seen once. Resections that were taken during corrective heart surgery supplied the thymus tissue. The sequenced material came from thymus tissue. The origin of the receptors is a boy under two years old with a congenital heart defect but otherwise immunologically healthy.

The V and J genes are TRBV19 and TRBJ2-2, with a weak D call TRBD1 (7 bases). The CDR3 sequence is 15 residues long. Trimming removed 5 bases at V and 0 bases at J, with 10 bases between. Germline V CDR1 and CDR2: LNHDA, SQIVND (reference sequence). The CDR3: CASSGGTANTGELFF. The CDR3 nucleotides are TGTGCCAGTAGTGGGGGGACAGCGAACACCGGGGAGCTGTTTTTT.

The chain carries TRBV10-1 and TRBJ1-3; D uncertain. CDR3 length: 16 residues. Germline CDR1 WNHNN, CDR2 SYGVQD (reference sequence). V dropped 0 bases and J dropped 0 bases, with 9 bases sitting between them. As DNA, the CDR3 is TGCGCCAGCAGTGAGTCGCCGGACCTCTCTGGAAACACCATATATTTT. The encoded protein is CASSESPDLSGNTIYF.